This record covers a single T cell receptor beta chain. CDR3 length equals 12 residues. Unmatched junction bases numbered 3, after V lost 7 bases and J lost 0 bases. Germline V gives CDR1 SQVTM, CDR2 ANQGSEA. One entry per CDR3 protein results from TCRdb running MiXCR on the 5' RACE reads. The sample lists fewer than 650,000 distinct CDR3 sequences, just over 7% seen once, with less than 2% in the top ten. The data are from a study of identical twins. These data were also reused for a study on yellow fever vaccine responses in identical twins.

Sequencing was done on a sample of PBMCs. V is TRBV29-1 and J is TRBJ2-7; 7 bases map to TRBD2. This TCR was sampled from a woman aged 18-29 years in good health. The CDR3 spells CSARTSSYEQYV. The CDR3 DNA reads TGCAGCGCGCGGACTAGCTCCTACGAGCAGTACGTC.